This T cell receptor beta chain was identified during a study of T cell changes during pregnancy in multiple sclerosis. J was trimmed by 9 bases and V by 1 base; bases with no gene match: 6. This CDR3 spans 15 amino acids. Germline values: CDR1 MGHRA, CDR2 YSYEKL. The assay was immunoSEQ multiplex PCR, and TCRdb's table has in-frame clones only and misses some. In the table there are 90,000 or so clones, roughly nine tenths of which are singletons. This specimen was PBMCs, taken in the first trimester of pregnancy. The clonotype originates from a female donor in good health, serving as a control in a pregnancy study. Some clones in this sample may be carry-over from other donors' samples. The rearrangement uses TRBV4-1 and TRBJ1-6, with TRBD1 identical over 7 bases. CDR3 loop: CASSQGGPGGSPLHF. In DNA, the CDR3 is TGCGCCAGCAGCCAAGGGGGGCCAGGGGGTTCACCCCTCCACTTT.